The rows below give T cell receptor beta chains drawn from one sample of a study of T cell responses to AZD1222 COVID-19 vaccine. Assay used: immunoSEQ multiplex PCR; TCRdb lists only in-frame clones, some missing. Of some 170,000 clones in the sample, about 87% were seen once. The sample here was peripheral blood, taken 28 days after the second dose of the MenACWY control vaccine. The receptors here all came from an adult who received the MenACWY meningococcal vaccine as a control. CDR3s include the opening cysteine and the closing phenylalanine or tryptophan. Each record gives: D gene, V gene, J gene, clone size, CDR3 DNA, CDR3 protein. A D gene is named only where the DNA matches it firmly. Only part of the rows carry a size: once, few, many, or a class if the clone is expanded.

TRBD1	TRBV6-5	TRBJ2-7	once	TGTGCCAGCAGTTACCGAAGCGGGACAGGGCTCCACGAGCAGTACTTC	CASSYRSGTGLHEQYF
TRBD2	TRBV28	TRBJ2-6	.	TGTGCCAGCACCACCGGGGGGGTCGGGGCCAACGTCCTGACTTTC	CASTTGGVGANVLTF
TRBD1	TRBV6-5	TRBJ2-2	.	TGTGCCAGCCTAACGAGGCCAGGGGGCCCCGGGGAGCTGTTTTTT	CASLTRPGGPGELFF
TRBD1	TRBV18	TRBJ1-4	.	TGTGCCAGCTCACCCGACAGGGGAAATGAAAAACTGTTTTTT	CASSPDRGNEKLFF
.	TRBV4-3	TRBJ2-2	.	TGCGCCAGCAGCCAAGAAGAGCGGGCCGGGGAGCTGTTTTTT	CASSQEERAGELFF
.	TRBV28	TRBJ1-2	.	TGTGCCAGCAGCCAACAGCTCGCGTCAACCCACCGTGGCTACACCTTC	CASSQQLASTHRGYTF
.	TRBV3-1/TRBV3-2	TRBJ1-2	.	TGTGCCAGCAGCGATAACCAGATTAACTATGGCTACACCTTC	CASSDNQINYGYTF
.	TRBV5-1	TRBJ2-6	.	TGCGCCAGCAGCTTGGCTCTCTCTGGGGCCAACGTCCTGACTTTC	CASSLALSGANVLTF
.	TRBV5-4	TRBJ2-1	.	TGTGCCAGCAGCTTGGGGGCTAGCAATGAGCAGTTCTTC	CASSLGASNEQFF
.	TRBV27	TRBJ1-1	medium-sized	TGTGCCAGCAGTTTATTAGGTATCGGGTTCGGGCGGGAGGACACTGAAGCTTTCTTT	CASSLLGIGFGREDTEAFF
TRBD1	TRBV19	TRBJ2-7	.	TGTGCCAGTAGTTCGGACAGGGGGCCCTACGAGCAGTACTTC	CASSSDRGPYEQYF
.	TRBV27	TRBJ1-4	.	TGTGCCAGCAGCCGAGTGTCTGGGGCCGAAAAACTGTTTTTT	CASSRVSGAEKLFF
.	TRBV6-2/TRBV6-3	TRBJ2-7	.	TGTGCCAGCAGCGCAACAGGAAACAAGCAGTACTTC	CASSATGNKQYF